A single sample is the source of the 26 T cell receptor beta chains below, sequenced in a study of blood T cell repertoires in COVID-19. The repertoire was sequenced with immunoSEQ multiplex PCR; TCRdb's copy has only in-frame clones and lacks some. The sample has 90,000 or so clones; about 90% are singletons. Sequencing used peripheral blood. Receptor source: a man between 18 and 35 years old with COVID-19, enrolled during active disease.

V usage is TRBV7-8 and J usage is TRBJ2-4; TRBD2 aligns across 9 bases. With 3 bases clipped from V and 9 bases from J, the junction kept 9 bases outside the gene matches. In germline, CDR1 is SGHVS, CDR2 FQNEAQ. The CDR3 length is 15 residues. This CDR3 reads CASSFASGIYGIQYF. As DNA, the CDR3 is TGTGCCAGCAGCTTTGCTAGCGGGATTTACGGCATTCAGTACTTC.

V usage is TRBV27 and J usage is TRBJ1-1; TRBD1 matches 11 bases. The CDR3 extends over 14 amino acids. The trim removed 7 bases at V and 5 bases at J, leaving 6 bases unmatched. Per the germline V gene, CDR1 is MNHEY and CDR2 is SMNVEV (reference sequence). CDR3 sequence (DNA): TGTGCCAGCAAAACCGGGACAGGGGGGACTGAAGCTTTCTTT. Amino acids: CASKTGTGGTEAFF.

The chain has TRBV13 and TRBJ2-7; TRBD1 matches at 7 bases. The CDR3 length is 14 residues. The junction had 7 bases not matched to a gene; V was cut back by 5 bases and J by 3 bases. Germline CDR1 and CDR2: PRHDT and FYEKMQ (reference sequence). The CDR3 loop reads CASSQSDRSYEQYF. The CDR3 nucleotides read TGTGCCAGCAGCCAGTCGGACAGGAGCTACGAGCAGTACTTC. The variable domain in full, with the rest retrieved from reference TRBV13 and TRBJ2-7, is AAGVIQSPRHLIKEKRETATLKCYPIPRHDTVYWYQQGPGQDPQFLISFYEKMQSDKGSIPDRFSAQQFSDYHSELNMSSLELGDSALYFCASSQSDRSYEQYFGPGTRLTVT.

The chain couples TRBV19 to TRBJ1-5; D unresolved. Deletions cut 3 bases from V and 6 bases from J, with 9 bases between. This CDR3 has 13 amino acids. Germline values: CDR1 LNHDA, CDR2 SQIVND (reference sequence). The DNA for the CDR3 is TGTGCCAGTAGTATGCAAGGGAGTCAGCCCCAGCATTTT. This translates into CASSMQGSQPQHF.

The rearrangement joins TRBV7-9 to TRBJ1-1; D remains unclear. The CDR3 has 13 residues. V lost 2 bases and J 0 bases, leaving 4 bases between the germline ends. CDR1 and CDR2 (germline): SEHNR, FQNEAQ (reference sequence). The CDR3 region is CASSLSLNTEAFF. The CDR3 coding sequence is TGTGCCAGCAGCTTATCTCTGAACACTGAAGCTTTCTTT.

This chain joins TRBV19 and TRBJ1-6; D uncertain. V was clipped by 3 bases and J by 7 bases, with 16 bases between them. Germline CDR1 LNHDA, CDR2 SQIVND (reference sequence). This CDR3 spans 16 amino acids. CDR3 loop: CASSIGPRRKNSPLHF. CDR3 sequence (DNA): TGTGCCAGTAGTATTGGCCCTCGCAGGAAGAATTCACCCCTCCACTTT. The full variable domain, with the rest looked up from reference TRBV19 and TRBJ1-6, is DGGITQSPKYLFRKEGQNVTLSCEQNLNHDAMYWYRQDPGQGLRLIYYSQIVNDFQKGDIAEGYSVSREKKESFPLTVTSAQKNPTAFYLCASSIGPRRKNSPLHFGNGTRLTVT.

This clone has only a few counts. The rearrangement links TRBV19 to TRBJ2-1; 7 bases fit TRBD2. V lost 5 bases to trimming and J lost 0 bases; unmatched junction nucleotides: 7. Looked up from germline, CDR1 is LNHDA and CDR2 is SQIVND (reference sequence). The CDR3 sequence is 16 residues long. The CDR3 is CASSPTASGSYNEQFF. As DNA, the CDR3 is TGTGCCAGTAGTCCCACCGCTAGCGGCTCCTACAATGAGCAGTTCTTC.

This chain connects TRBV28 to TRBJ2-7; D uncertain. Germline V gives CDR1 MDHEN, CDR2 SYDVKM. The CDR3 has 12 amino acids. Trimming stripped 6 bases from V and 3 bases from J, with 9 bases between. The CDR3 DNA is TGTGCCAGCAGCACCCTAGGCTACGAGCAGTACTTC. It codes for CASSTLGYEQYF.

The chain recombines TRBV28 with TRBJ2-5; 8 positions match TRBD2. This CDR3 spans 14 amino acids. Germline values: CDR1 MDHEN, CDR2 SYDVKM. V was pared by 2 bases and J by 5 bases, with 4 bases of the junction left unmatched. CDR3 residues: CASSLAGGGETQYF. Here the CDR3 DNA reads TGTGCCAGCAGTTTAGCGGGAGGTGGGGAGACCCAGTACTTC.

The rearrangement links TRBV5-4 to TRBJ1-1, with TRBD1 as a possible D gene (6 bases). The CDR3 spans 15 residues. Trimming left V 1 base short and J 3 bases short, with 13 bases between. Looked up from germline, CDR1 is SGHNT and CDR2 is YYREEE (reference sequence). The CDR3 nucleotides read TGTGCCAGCAGCTTGTCCCACAGGGCGGACACTGAAGCTTTCTTT. This translates into CASSLSHRADTEAFF.

V usage is TRBV28 and J usage is TRBJ2-3, with 7 bases identical to TRBD2. V dropped 3 bases and J dropped 2; count of bases not matched to a gene: 5. The CDR3 contains 15 residues. The germline V gene has CDR1 MDHEN and CDR2 SYDVKM. Here the CDR3 reads CASSLGGGATDTQYF. The CDR3 DNA sequence: TGTGCCAGCAGTTTGGGGGGAGGGGCCACAGATACGCAGTATTTT.

This clone has only a few counts. V gene TRBV28 combines with J gene TRBJ1-5; the D gene is possibly TRBD1 (5 bases). The V gene's germline CDR1 is MDHEN and CDR2 SYDVKM. V lost 1 base to trimming and J lost 5 bases, with 9 bases between them. This CDR3 comprises 14 residues. In DNA form, the CDR3 reads TGTGCCAGCAGTTTATCGGACACCCATCAGCCCCAGCATTTT. It specifies CASSLSDTHQPQHF.

The chain carries TRBV24-1 and TRBJ1-2; tentative D call: TRBD1 (6 bases). Germline CDR1 is KGHDR and CDR2 is SFDVKD. There are 12 residues in the CDR3. V was trimmed by 5 bases and J by 4 bases, leaving 7 bases between them. The CDR3 reads CATSVTGYGYTF. The CDR3 DNA reads as TGTGCCACCAGTGTGACAGGCTATGGCTACACCTTC.

The chain carries TRBV6-5 and TRBJ1-5; 7 nucleotides agree with TRBD1. Germline V gene data show CDR1 as MNHEY and CDR2 as SVGAGI. The J segment lost 9 bases and the V segment lost 0 bases, leaving 11 bases of the junction unmatched. The CDR3 consists of 16 residues. The CDR3 sequence is CASSYSAQGSTGPQHF. The CDR3 coding sequence is TGTGCCAGCAGTTACTCCGCACAGGGGAGTACGGGGCCCCAGCATTTT.

The chain is built from TRBV7-2 and TRBJ2-1; D ambiguous. This CDR3 comprises 13 residues. Germline V gene lookup returns CDR1 SGHTA and CDR2 FQGNSA. Trimming cost V 4 bases and J 8 bases, with 12 bases left between them. The chain's CDR3 is CASSSLGDYEQFF. CDR3 in DNA: TGTGCCAGCAGCTCCTTAGGTGACTATGAGCAGTTCTTC.

The V call is TRBV5-6, the J call TRBJ1-2; D is perhaps TRBD1 (5 bases). The CDR3 runs to 14 residues. Germline assignment: CDR1 SGHDT and CDR2 YYEEEE. V lost 0 bases, J lost 12 bases, and 18 bases lay in between. The CDR3 here is CASSLGSSREDHTF. In DNA form, the CDR3 reads TGTGCCAGCAGCTTGGGGTCATCCAGGGAAGACCACACCTTC. The entire variable domain, with the rest obtained from reference TRBV5-6 and TRBJ1-2, is as follows: DAGVTQSPTHLIKTRGQQVTLRCSPKSGHDTVSWYQQALGQGPQFIFQYYEEEERQRGNFPDRFSGHQFPNYSSELNVNALLLGDSALYLCASSLGSSREDHTFGSGTRLTVV.

The rearrangement joins TRBV5-1 to TRBJ2-7; 7 bases match TRBD1. Germline CDR1 is SGHRS and CDR2 is YFSETQ. V trimming: 0 bases; J trimming: 2 bases; junction bases outside the gene matches: 5. The CDR3 runs 15 residues. CDR3 sequence: CASSLEGGAAYEQYF. The CDR3 DNA reads TGCGCCAGCAGCTTGGAAGGGGGCGCCGCCTACGAGCAGTACTTC.

V usage is TRBV10-3 and J usage is TRBJ2-3; a possible D gene is TRBD1 (5 bases). Trimming removed 4 bases at V and 1 base at J, with 18 bases between. This CDR3 has 17 residues. Germline values: CDR1 ENHRY, CDR2 SYGVKD. CDR3 residues: CAISGGVRETGTDTQYF. Written as DNA, the CDR3 is TGTGCCATCAGTGGCGGAGTTCGAGAGACAGGCACAGATACGCAGTATTTT.

The V call is TRBV19, the J call TRBJ2-7, with TRBD2 identical over 14 bases. This CDR3 region has 18 residues. From germline, CDR1 is LNHDA and CDR2 SQIVND (reference sequence). V trimming: 4 bases; J trimming: 6 bases; junction bases outside the gene matches: 14. The CDR3 DNA is TGTGCCAGTAGTAGAAATCCGGGACTAGCGGGAGTAGGAGGCGAGCAGTACTTC. This encodes CASSRNPGLAGVGGEQYF.

The chain joins TRBV5-1 to TRBJ1-3; TRBD1 matches at 8 bases. The CDR3 length is 15 residues. The germline gives CDR1 SGHRS, CDR2 YFSETQ. After removal of 4 bases from V and 0 bases from J, the junction contained 3 bases not matched to a gene. The CDR3 spells CASSLTGVSGNTIYF. The CDR3 DNA reads as TGCGCCAGCAGCCTGACAGGGGTCTCTGGAAACACCATATATTTT.

The chain has TRBV4-3 and TRBJ2-7; 10 bases match TRBD1. J lost 6 bases, V lost 1 base, and 9 bases had no gene match. CDR1 is LGHNA and CDR2 is YSLEER in the germline V gene. CDR3 size: 16 residues. The CDR3 DNA is TGCGCCAGCAGCCAAGTGGTCCCCGGGACAGGGGTCGAGCAGTACTTC. Translation: CASSQVVPGTGVEQYF.

The chain is built from TRBV7-2 and TRBJ2-3; D is unclear. CDR1 and CDR2 (germline): SGHTA, FQGNSA. Trimming pared 1 base from V and 6 bases from J, leaving 11 bases between. The CDR3 consists of 14 residues. The CDR3 sequence is CASSLVGSSDTQYF. The CDR3 DNA is TGTGCCAGCAGCTTAGTGGGCTCCTCCGATACGCAGTATTTT.

This chain joins TRBV28 and TRBJ1-1; D not resolved. Germline assignment: CDR1 MDHEN and CDR2 SYDVKM. Deletions cut 6 bases from V and 1 base from J, with 12 bases between. The CDR3 totals 14 residues. The CDR3 region is CASSERTENTEAFF. The CDR3 DNA sequence: TGTGCCAGCAGCGAAAGGACTGAGAACACTGAAGCTTTCTTT.

This chain joins TRBV18 and TRBJ2-7, with D maybe TRBD2 (7 bases). The CDR3 covers 14 residues. Germline assignment: CDR1 KGHSH and CDR2 LQKENI. Trimming took 6 bases from V and 2 from J, leaving 14 bases between them. In nucleotides, the CDR3 is TGTGCCAGCTCTCTATCGGGGGGCGCCTACGAGCAGTACTTC. This encodes CASSLSGGAYEQYF.

The J gene is TRBJ2-3, the V gene TRBV24-1; D may be TRBD1 (6 bases). The length of the CDR3 is 16 residues. Germline V lookup: CDR1 KGHDR, CDR2 SFDVKD. V shed 1 base and J shed 3 bases, with 13 bases lying between them. The CDR3 DNA is TGTGCCACCAGTGATTTTCGCAGGGGTGGGACAGATACGCAGTATTTT. Amino acids: CATSDFRRGGTDTQYF.

V gene TRBV27 combines with J gene TRBJ2-1; 10 bases line up with TRBD2. V was clipped by 3 bases and J by 8 bases; unmatched bases: 4. This CDR3 is 14 amino acids long. Germline assignment: CDR1 MNHEY and CDR2 SMNVEV (reference sequence). The CDR3 DNA sequence: TGTGCCAGCAGTTTGCTAGCGGGAGCCCATGAGCAGTTCTTC. Amino acids: CASSLLAGAHEQFF.